This TCR beta chain was identified in a study of regulatory T cells in long-lasting Graves disease. Turning to the study itself: Less than 3 months of antithyroid drugs had been taken by newly diagnosed Graves' patients. General study results and limits: Thyroid tissue went unexamined; only peripheral blood was analyzed.

This clonotype was observed at least ten times. Antigen specificity is unknown. CDR3 length: 15 residues. Trimming pared 6 bases from V and 0 bases from J, leaving 13 bases between. Germline V gene lookup returns CDR1 MNHNS and CDR2 SASEGT. With iRepertoire HTBI primers and Arm-PCR of CDR3 regions, TCR beta libraries were built. TCRdb reprocessed the multiplex PCR reads via MiXCR and lists one record per CDR3 protein. Of about 330,000 distinct CDR3 sequences detected, around 16% appear once; the ten largest clones hold 20%. As to time point: newly diagnosed GD, antithyroid drugs for less than 3 months. From RNA extracted from PBMCs, the TCR library was made. The same sample was also used in a study of T cells in Graves' hyperthyroidism and ophthalmopathy. That investigation notes: Stable disease denoted Graves' hyperthyroidism without ophthalmopathy progression within 18 months. A model built on 13 V-J features separated ophthalmopathy from stable hyperthyroidism.

Sequencing used peripheral blood mononuclear cells (PBMCs), obtained at new diagnosis, from a patient treated with antithyroid drugs. The V and J genes are TRBV6-1 and TRBJ2-3; maybe TRBD2 (6 bases). The source is a woman younger than 35 with Graves disease. CDR3 nucleotides: TGTGCCAGCAGACAACTAGCAGCTAGCACAGATACGCAGTATTTT. This encodes CASRQLAASTDTQYF.